One TCR beta chain is described in this entry. Antigen: not known. The sample originates from a study of cytomegalovirus exposure and HLA in healthy donors. General study findings and limits: V- and J-gene trimming of TCR beta was linked (in a later analysis) to a missense DCLRE1C variant. In terms of immune exposure information, only CMV serostatus was available. One cluster of highly shared sequence variants probably arose as a sequencing artifact.

The PCR ran on 60 Vbeta and 13 Jbeta primers. The authors' processing: In a later analysis, of 79 million or so unique beta chains, about 11 million appeared in at least two donors. Sequencing used immunoSEQ multiplex PCR; TCRdb keeps in-frame clones, though not all of them. For V, J and clone size, that table is used; D and trimming come from the DNA. The table shows approximately 190,000 clones, with roughly 74% occurring only once. CDR3 length equals 15 residues. The V and J ends lost 2 bases and 1 base respectively, with 10 bases between them. From germline, CDR1 is ENHRY and CDR2 SYGVKD. This TCR derives from a woman in her twenties or thirties in good health and CMV-seropositive. Sequencing used PBMCs. The V gene is TRBV10-3, the J gene TRBJ2-3; D call uncertain. The CDR3 sequence: CAISETRTGTDTQYF. CDR3 nucleotides: TGTGCCATCAGTGAGACCCGTACGGGCACAGATACGCAGTATTTT.